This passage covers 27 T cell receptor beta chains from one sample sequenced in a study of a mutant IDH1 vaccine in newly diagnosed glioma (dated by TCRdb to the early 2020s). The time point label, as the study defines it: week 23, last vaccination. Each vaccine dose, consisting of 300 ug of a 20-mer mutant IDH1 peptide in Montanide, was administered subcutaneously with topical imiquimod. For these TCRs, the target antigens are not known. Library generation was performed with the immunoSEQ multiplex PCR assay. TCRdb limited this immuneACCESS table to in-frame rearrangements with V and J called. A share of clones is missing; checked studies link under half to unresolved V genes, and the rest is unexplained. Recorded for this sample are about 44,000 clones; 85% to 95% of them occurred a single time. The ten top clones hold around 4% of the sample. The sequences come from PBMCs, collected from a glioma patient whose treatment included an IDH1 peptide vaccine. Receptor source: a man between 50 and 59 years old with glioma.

The CDR3 nucleotides read TGTGCCAGCAGCTTAGAGGGGCGGGGTCAGGATGGCTACACCTTC. Translated: CASSLEGRGQDGYTF. The gene calls are TRBV7-2 and TRBJ1-2, with TRBD1 as a possible D gene (5 bases). V shed 1 base and J shed 6 bases, with 15 bases lying between them. Germline V gene sequence: CDR1 SGHTA, CDR2 FQGNSA. This CDR3 region has 15 residues.

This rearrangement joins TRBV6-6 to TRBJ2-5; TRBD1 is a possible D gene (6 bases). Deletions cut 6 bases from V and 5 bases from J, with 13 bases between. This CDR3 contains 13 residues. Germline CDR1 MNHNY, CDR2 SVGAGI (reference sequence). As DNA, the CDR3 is TGTGCCAGCAGGGTCAGGGGACGGGAGACCCAGTACTTC. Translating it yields CASRVRGRETQYF.

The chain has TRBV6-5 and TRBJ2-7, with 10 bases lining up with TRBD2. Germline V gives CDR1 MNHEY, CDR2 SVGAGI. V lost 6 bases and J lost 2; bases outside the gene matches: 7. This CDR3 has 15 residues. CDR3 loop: CASSPLSGGTYEQYF. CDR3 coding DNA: TGTGCCAGCAGCCCACTTAGCGGGGGGACCTACGAGCAGTACTTC.

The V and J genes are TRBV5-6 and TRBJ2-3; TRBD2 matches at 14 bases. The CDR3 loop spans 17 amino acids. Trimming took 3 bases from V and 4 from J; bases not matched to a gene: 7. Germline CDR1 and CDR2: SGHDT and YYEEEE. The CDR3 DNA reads TGTGCCAGCAGCTATGGACTAGCGGGAGGATGGGCAGATACGCAGTATTTT. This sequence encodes CASSYGLAGGWADTQYF.

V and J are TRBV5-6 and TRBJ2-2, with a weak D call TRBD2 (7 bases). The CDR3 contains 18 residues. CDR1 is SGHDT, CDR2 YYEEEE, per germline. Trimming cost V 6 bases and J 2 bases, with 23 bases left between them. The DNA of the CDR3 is TGTGCCAGCACCTCGTTGGCGGGGGCGCCACCTAACACCGGGGAGCTGTTTTTT. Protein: CASTSLAGAPPNTGELFF.

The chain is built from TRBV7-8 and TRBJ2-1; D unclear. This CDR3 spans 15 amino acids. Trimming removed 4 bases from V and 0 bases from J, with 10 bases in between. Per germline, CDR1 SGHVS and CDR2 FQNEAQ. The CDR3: CASSSDISSYNEQFF. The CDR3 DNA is TGTGCCAGCAGCTCAGACATAAGCTCCTACAATGAGCAGTTCTTC.

CDR3 region: CSVGGGSGRDTDTQYF. CDR3 nucleotide sequence: TGCAGCGTTGGTGGAGGGAGCGGGAGGGACACAGATACGCAGTATTTT. V usage is TRBV29-1 and J usage is TRBJ2-3; 10 bases align to TRBD2. The CDR3 consists of 16 residues. The germline CDR1 and CDR2 sequences are SQVTM and ANQGSEA. J was trimmed by 2 bases and V by 4 bases; bases with no gene match: 9.

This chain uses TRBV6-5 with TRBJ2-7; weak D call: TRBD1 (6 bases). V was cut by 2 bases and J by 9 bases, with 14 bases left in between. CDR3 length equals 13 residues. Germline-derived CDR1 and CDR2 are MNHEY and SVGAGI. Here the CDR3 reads CASSYGTPWSQYF. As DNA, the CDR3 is TGTGCCAGCAGTTACGGGACACCCTGGTCGCAGTACTTC.

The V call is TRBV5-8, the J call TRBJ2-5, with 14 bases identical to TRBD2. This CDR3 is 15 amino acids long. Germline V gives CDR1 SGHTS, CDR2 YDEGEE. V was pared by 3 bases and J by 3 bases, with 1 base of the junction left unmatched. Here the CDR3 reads CASSWGLAGEETQYF. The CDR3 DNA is TGTGCCAGCAGCTGGGGACTAGCGGGAGAAGAGACCCAGTACTTC.

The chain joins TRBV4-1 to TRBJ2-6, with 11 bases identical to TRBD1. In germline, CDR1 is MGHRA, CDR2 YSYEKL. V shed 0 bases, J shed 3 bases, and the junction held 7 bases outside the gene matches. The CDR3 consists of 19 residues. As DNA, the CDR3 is TGCGCCAGCAGCCAAGACGCGGGACAGGGGGTCGGTGGGGCCAACGTCCTGACTTTC. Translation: CASSQDAGQGVGGANVLTF.

The CDR3 coding sequence is TGTGCCAGTAGTATAACTTTAGCGACAGGGGAAGAGACCCAGTACTTC. Translated: CASSITLATGEETQYF. This chain joins TRBV19 and TRBJ2-5; 8 bases are shared with TRBD1. Trimming at V came to 2 bases and at J to 3 bases, leaving 8 bases not matched to a gene. CDR3 size: 16 residues. Germline V gene sequence: CDR1 LNHDA, CDR2 SQIVND (reference sequence). Together with reference TRBV19 and TRBJ2-5, the CDR3 gives the full variable domain: DGGITQSPKYLFRKEGQNVTLSCEQNLNHDAMYWYRQDPGQGLRLIYYSQIVNDFQKGDIAEGYSVSREKKESFPLTVTSAQKNPTAFYLCASSITLATGEETQYFGPGTRLLVL.

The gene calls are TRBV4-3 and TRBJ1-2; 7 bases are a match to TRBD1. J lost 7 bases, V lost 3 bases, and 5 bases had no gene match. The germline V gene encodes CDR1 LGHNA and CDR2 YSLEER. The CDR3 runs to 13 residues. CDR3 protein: CASSQQGGFGYTF. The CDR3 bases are TGCGCCAGCAGCCAGCAAGGGGGCTTTGGCTACACCTTC.

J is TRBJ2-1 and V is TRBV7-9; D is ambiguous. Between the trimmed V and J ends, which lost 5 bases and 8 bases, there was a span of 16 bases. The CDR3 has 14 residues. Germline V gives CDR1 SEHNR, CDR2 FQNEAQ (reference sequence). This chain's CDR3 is CASSPRPAGYEQFF. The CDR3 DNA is TGTGCCAGCAGCCCCCGCCCAGCTGGGTATGAGCAGTTCTTC.

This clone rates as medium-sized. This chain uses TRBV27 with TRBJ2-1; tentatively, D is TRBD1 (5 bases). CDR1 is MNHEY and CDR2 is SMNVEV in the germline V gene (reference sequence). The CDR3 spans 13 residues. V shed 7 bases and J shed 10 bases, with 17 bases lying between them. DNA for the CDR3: TGTGCCAGCACCACACTTAGGGGTAGCGAGCAGTTCTTC. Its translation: CASTTLRGSEQFF.

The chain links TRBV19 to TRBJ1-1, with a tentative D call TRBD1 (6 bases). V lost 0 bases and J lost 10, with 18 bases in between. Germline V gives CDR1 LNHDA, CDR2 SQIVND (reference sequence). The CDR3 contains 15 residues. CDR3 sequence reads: CASSIDKTGRWGAFF. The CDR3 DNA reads TGTGCCAGTAGTATAGATAAGACAGGCCGCTGGGGAGCTTTCTTT. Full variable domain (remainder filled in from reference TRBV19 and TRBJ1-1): DGGITQSPKYLFRKEGQNVTLSCEQNLNHDAMYWYRQDPGQGLRLIYYSQIVNDFQKGDIAEGYSVSREKKESFPLTVTSAQKNPTAFYLCASSIDKTGRWGAFFGQGTRLTVV.

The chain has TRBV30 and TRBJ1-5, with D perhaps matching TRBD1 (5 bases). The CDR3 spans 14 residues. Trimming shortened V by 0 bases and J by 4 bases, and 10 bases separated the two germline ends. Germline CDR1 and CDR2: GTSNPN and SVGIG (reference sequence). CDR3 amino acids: CAWSVLPGNQPQHF. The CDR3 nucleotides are TGTGCCTGGAGTGTACTTCCAGGGAATCAGCCCCAGCATTTT. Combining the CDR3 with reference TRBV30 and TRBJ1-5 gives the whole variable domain SQTIHQWPATLVQPVGSPLSLECTVEGTSNPNLYWYRQAAGRGLQLLFYSVGIGQISSEVPQNLSASRPQDRQFILSSKKLLLSDSGFYLCAWSVLPGNQPQHFGDGTRLSIL.

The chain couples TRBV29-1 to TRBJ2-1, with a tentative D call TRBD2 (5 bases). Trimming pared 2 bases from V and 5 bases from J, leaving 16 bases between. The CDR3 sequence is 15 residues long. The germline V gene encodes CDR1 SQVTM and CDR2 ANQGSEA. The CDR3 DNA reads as TGCAGCGTTGAAAAGGCGGGCAGTGGCCACAATGAGCAGTTCTTC. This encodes CSVEKAGSGHNEQFF.

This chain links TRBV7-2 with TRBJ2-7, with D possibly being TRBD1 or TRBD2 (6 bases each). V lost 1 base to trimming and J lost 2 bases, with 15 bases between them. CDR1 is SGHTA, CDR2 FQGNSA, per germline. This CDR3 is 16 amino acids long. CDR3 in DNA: TGTGCCAGCAGCTTAGGAGGGGGACTCCCGACCTACGAGCAGTACTTC. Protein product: CASSLGGGLPTYEQYF.

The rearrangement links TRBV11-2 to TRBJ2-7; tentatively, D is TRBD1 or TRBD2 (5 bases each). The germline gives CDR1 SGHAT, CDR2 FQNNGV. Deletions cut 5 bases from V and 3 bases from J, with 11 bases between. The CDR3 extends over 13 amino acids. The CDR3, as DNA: TGTGCCAGCAGCCCCGGGGCATACTACGAGCAGTACTTC. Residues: CASSPGAYYEQYF.

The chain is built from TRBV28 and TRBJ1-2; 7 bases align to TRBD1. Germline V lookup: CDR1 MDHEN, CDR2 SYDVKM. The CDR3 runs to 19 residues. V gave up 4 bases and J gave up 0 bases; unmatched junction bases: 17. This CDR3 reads CASSSPRSDRALPNYGYTF. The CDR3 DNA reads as TGTGCCAGCAGTTCACCTCGATCCGACAGGGCCCTTCCTAACTATGGCTACACCTTC.

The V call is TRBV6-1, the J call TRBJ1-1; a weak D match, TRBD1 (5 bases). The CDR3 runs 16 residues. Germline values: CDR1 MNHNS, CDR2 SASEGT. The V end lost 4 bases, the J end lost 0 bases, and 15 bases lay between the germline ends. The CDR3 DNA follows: TGTGCCAGCAGTGTCCGTCCCAGGGAAGTGAACACTGAAGCTTTCTTT. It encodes CASSVRPREVNTEAFF.

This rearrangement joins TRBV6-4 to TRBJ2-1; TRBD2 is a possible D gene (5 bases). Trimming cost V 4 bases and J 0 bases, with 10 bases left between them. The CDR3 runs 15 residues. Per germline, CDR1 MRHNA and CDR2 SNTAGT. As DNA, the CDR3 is TGTGCCAGCAGTGCCGGGGATAGCTCCTACAATGAGCAGTTCTTC. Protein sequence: CASSAGDSSYNEQFF.

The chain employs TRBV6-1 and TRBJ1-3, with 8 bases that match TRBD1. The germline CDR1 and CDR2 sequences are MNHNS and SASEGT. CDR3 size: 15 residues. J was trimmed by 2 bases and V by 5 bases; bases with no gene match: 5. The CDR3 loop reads CASSPSDRAGNTIYF. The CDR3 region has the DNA TGTGCCAGCAGTCCTTCGGACAGGGCTGGAAACACCATATATTTT.

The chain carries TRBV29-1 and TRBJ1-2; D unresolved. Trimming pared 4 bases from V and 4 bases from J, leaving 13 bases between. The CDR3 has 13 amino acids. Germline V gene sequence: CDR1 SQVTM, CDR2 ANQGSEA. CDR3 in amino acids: CSVVGSDPYGYTF. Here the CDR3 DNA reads TGCAGCGTTGTTGGGTCAGATCCCTATGGCTACACCTTC.

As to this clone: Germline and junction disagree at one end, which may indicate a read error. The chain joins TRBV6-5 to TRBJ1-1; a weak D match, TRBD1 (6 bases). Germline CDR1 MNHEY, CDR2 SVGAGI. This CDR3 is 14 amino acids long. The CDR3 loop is CASSYGQRNTETFF. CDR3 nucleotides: TGTGCCAGCAGTTACGGACAGAGGAACACTGAAACTTTCTTT.

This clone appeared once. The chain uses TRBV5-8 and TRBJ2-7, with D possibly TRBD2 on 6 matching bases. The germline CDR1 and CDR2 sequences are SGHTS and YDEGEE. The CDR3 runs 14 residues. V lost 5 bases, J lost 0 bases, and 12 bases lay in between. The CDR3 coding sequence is TGTGCCAGCAGTGGCGGGGATAGCTCCTACGAGCAGTACTTC. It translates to CASSGGDSSYEQYF.

CDR3 protein: CASTSGTGSYGYTF. CDR3 nucleotide sequence: TGTGCCAGCACCTCCGGGACAGGCTCCTATGGCTACACCTTC. The chain links TRBV7-9 to TRBJ1-2; 8 positions match TRBD1. CDR3 size: 14 residues. CDR1 is SEHNR, CDR2 FQNEAQ, per germline (reference sequence). The junction had 8 bases not matched to a gene; V was cut back by 7 bases and J by 4 bases.